This TCR beta chain was sequenced in a study of siplizumab effects on memory and regulatory T cells. Study-wide points: Naive T cells looked more diverse than memory cells and looked like major alloresponse contributors.

TCRdb keeps only in-frame clones here, not all; method: immunoSEQ multiplex PCR. The table records more than 85,000 clones, about 92% of them present only once. Comments on this clone: Antigen: not known.

V shed 3 bases and J 5 bases; nucleotides not matched to a gene: 0. The CDR3 sequence is 14 residues long. CDR1 is SGHAT, CDR2 FQNNGV, per germline. This chain joins TRBV11-2 and TRBJ1-6, with TRBD1 matching over 8 bases. The sequencing input was Tregs sorted from blood. This clonotype originated in a human donor in good health. Written as DNA, the CDR3 is TGTGCCAGCAGCTTGACAGGGGATAATTCACCCCTCCACTTT. It codes for CASSLTGDNSPLHF.